The rows below give T cell receptor beta chains drawn from one sample of a study of control samples from healthy donors and cancer patients. The protocol was immunoSEQ multiplex PCR, while the TCRdb copy is restricted to in-frame clones and leaves out a portion. The sample includes about 140,000 clones, about 91% of them seen just once. Sequenced: blood. The source is a man aged 30-40 years in good health. CDR3s include the opening cysteine and the closing phenylalanine or tryptophan. D genes are given only for firm matches. For some rows the clone size is stated as once, few or many, or as a class when expanded; others skip it.

abundance,j_gene,v_gene,d_gene,CDR3nt,CDR3aa
NA,TRBJ1-2,TRBV2,NA,TGTGCCAGCAGTGAAGCGCTTGGGGTGCTCAGCTATGGCTACACCTTC,CASSEALGVLSYGYTF
NA,TRBJ2-7,TRBV5-1,NA,TGCGCCAGCAGCCTGTCGGACTTCTCCGTCGAGCAGTACTTC,CASSLSDFSVEQYF
once,TRBJ1-5,TRBV12-5,TRBD1,TGTGCTAGTGGTTTGGGGACAGGGGGGAGGGAGCCCCAGCATTTT,CASGLGTGGREPQHF
NA,TRBJ1-1,TRBV7-9,NA,TGTGCCAGCAGCCCCCCAGGGAACACTGAAGCTTTCTTT,CASSPPGNTEAFF
NA,TRBJ1-6,TRBV28,NA,TGTGCCAGCAGTGATACAGACGTTAGCTCCTATAATTCACCCCTCCACTTT,CASSDTDVSSYNSPLHF
once,TRBJ2-7,TRBV19,TRBD1,TGTGCCAGTAGTACCTCCGGGACAGCCACCTACGAGCAGTACTTC,CASSTSGTATYEQYF
NA,TRBJ1-2,TRBV11-2,NA,TGTGCCAGCAGCTCGCAATTACAGGGCCCTGACGGCTACACCTTC,CASSSQLQGPDGYTF
NA,TRBJ2-7,TRBV29-1,NA,TGCAGCGTCCAAGGGTCTGGCTCCGTATCCTACGAGCAGTACTTC,CSVQGSGSVSYEQYF
NA,TRBJ2-7,TRBV2,TRBD2,TGTGCCAGCAGTGAAGGTCTAGCGGGGGTCTACGAGCAGTACTTC,CASSEGLAGVYEQYF
NA,TRBJ1-2,TRBV28,TRBD1,TGTGCCAGTATCCGGGACAGGGGGCTACTTGGATATGGCTACACCTTC,CASIRDRGLLGYGYTF
once,TRBJ2-2,TRBV4-2,TRBD2,TGTGCCAGCAGCCAAGTAGCGGGGGATCCCACCGGGGAGCTGTTTTTT,CASSQVAGDPTGELFF
NA,TRBJ2-5,TRBV11-3,NA,TGTGCCAGCAGCCGAGGGGCAGGAGCCCAAGAGACCCAGTACTTC,CASSRGAGAQETQYF
NA,TRBJ1-3,TRBV19,TRBD1,TGTGCCACCCGACAGGGGGCTACTGGAAACACCATATATTTT,CATRQGATGNTIYF
NA,TRBJ1-1,TRBV3-1/TRBV3-2,NA,TGTGCCAGCAGCCACCAGATGGGTAACACTGAAGCTTTCTTT,CASSHQMGNTEAFF
NA,TRBJ1-1,TRBV19,NA,TGTGCCAGTAGTTCAAACCCGACAGTTAAGAACACTGAAGCTTTCTTT,CASSSNPTVKNTEAFF
NA,TRBJ1-5,TRBV28,TRBD1,TGTGCCAGCAGCCCGGACAGGGTTTATGGTCAGCCCCAGCATTTT,CASSPDRVYGQPQHF
NA,TRBJ1-2,TRBV4-1,NA,TGCGCCAGCAGCCAAGATTCGGTGTACGGGGCGGGCTATGGCTACACCTTC,CASSQDSVYGAGYGYTF
few,TRBJ1-2,TRBV14,NA,TGTGCCAGCAGCCCGTACGCCGGCCCATATGGCTACACCTTC,CASSPYAGPYGYTF
NA,TRBJ1-1,TRBV12-5,NA,TGTGCTAGTGGTCCCCCGGCCCGAGTTAACACTGAAGCTTTCTTT,CASGPPARVNTEAFF
NA,TRBJ1-5,TRBV19,NA,TGTGCCAGTAGTATTACCCCCGGGCTAAGGAATCAGCCCCAGCATTTT,CASSITPGLRNQPQHF
NA,TRBJ1-2,TRBV28,NA,TGTGCCAGCAGTACGGGGGAGGGCTACACCTTC,CASSTGEGYTF
NA,TRBJ1-1,TRBV7-7,NA,TGTGCCAGCAGCTTAGCGTCCGAGAACACTGAAGCTTTCTTT,CASSLASENTEAFF
NA,TRBJ1-2,TRBV5-1,NA,TGCGCCAGCAGCTTGATGGGGGAAACTAACTATGGCTACACCTTC,CASSLMGETNYGYTF
NA,TRBJ1-1,TRBV27,TRBD1,TGTGCCAGCAGTTTAGGCGTAGGAGGGGGCGAGGCTTTCTTT,CASSLGVGGGEAFF
NA,TRBJ1-2,TRBV10-3,TRBD1,TGTGCCATTCAGGGGGGTCCTTATGGCTACACCTTC,CAIQGGPYGYTF
NA,TRBJ2-1,TRBV5-1,NA,TGCGCCAGCAGCTTGGGGGCGGGGCCGATCTACAATGAGCAGTTCTTC,CASSLGAGPIYNEQFF